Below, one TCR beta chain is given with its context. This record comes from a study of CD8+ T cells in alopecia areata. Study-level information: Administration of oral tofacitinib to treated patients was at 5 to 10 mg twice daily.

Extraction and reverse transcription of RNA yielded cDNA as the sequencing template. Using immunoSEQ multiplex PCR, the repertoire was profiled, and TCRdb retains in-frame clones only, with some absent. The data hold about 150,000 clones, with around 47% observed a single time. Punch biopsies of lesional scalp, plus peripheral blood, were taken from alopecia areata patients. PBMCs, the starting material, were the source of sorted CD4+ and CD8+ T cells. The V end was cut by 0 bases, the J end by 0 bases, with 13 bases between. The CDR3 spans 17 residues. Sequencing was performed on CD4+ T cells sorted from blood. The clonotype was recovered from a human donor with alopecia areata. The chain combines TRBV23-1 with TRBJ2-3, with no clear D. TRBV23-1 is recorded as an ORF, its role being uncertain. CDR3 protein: CASSQSTPQISTDTQYF. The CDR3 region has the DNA TGCGCCAGCAGTCAATCGACCCCTCAGATCAGCACAGATACGCAGTATTTT.